This T cell receptor beta chain was observed in a study of cytomegalovirus exposure and HLA in healthy donors. The study, taken as a whole, reports: Most TCR sequences showed up rarely, but some public TCRs showed up in many donors.

The CDR3 extends over 15 amino acids. V was clipped by 4 bases and J by 10 bases, with 18 bases between them. Germline lookup yields CDR1 SGDLS and CDR2 YYNGEE. It was with 60 Vbeta and 13 Jbeta primers that the PCR ran. This table comes from immunoSEQ multiplex PCR, and its TCRdb copy is limited to in-frame clones, with some not included. The sample contains 50,000 to 65,000 clones, approximately 71% of which appear only once. In regard to this clone: Antigen: not known.

Specimen: PBMCs. This receptor was obtained from a woman in her forties in good health and CMV-seropositive. The J gene is TRBJ1-6, the V gene TRBV9, with D perhaps matching TRBD1 (5 bases). In DNA, the CDR3 is TGTGCCAGCAGCCCTACCCAGGGATTAGGCTCACCCCTCCACTTT. It yields the protein CASSPTQGLGSPLHF.